Reported below is one T cell receptor beta chain. Its antigen remains unknown. The V segment lost 1 base and the J segment 12 bases; nucleotides outside the gene matches: 7. The germline gives CDR1 MNHNS, CDR2 SASEGT. There are 15 residues in the CDR3. TCRdb reprocessed the 5' RACE reads via MiXCR and lists one record per CDR3 protein. The profile shows 450,000 to 600,000 distinct CDR3 sequences, roughly 14% of them singletons. The sample is drawn from a study of T cells after yellow fever vaccination. Study context: Some fractions had low cell numbers, and these were prepared with SMART-Seq v4 Ultra Low Input.

Study-level results: Subsequent booster samples again held most clones from primary vaccination (96% CD4, roughly 90% CD8).

The specimen comprised PBMCs, sampled on the day of the yellow fever booster vaccination. J is TRBJ2-1 and V is TRBV6-1; 12 bases agree with TRBD1. The source is a man under 40 who received the YFV17D yellow fever vaccine. CDR3 in amino acids: CASSEVGQGALGQFF. CDR3 nucleotides: TGTGCCAGCAGTGAAGTGGGACAGGGGGCGTTGGGGCAGTTCTTC.